Below are 15 T cell receptor beta chains sequenced from a single sample in a study of T cell responses to AZD1222 COVID-19 vaccine. This table comes from immunoSEQ multiplex PCR, and its TCRdb copy is limited to in-frame clones, with some not included. This sample carries more than 75,000 clones, around 93% of them seen once, and the ten largest clones take around 8.1%. The sequencing used peripheral blood, collected on day 0 of AZD1222 vaccination. The receptors shown here come from an adult in good health.

The CDR3: CASSQDGGAQGSPLHF. The CDR3, as DNA: TGCGCCAGCAGCCAAGATGGGGGGGCGCAGGGTTCACCCCTCCACTTT. The chain carries TRBV4-1 and TRBJ1-6; tentative D call: TRBD1 (6 bases). V was cut by 0 bases and J by 9 bases, with 15 bases left in between. This CDR3 spans 16 amino acids. Germline values: CDR1 MGHRA, CDR2 YSYEKL.

This chain uses TRBV19 with TRBJ1-2, with 10 positions matching TRBD1. Germline CDR1 LNHDA, CDR2 SQIVND (reference sequence). V shed 5 bases, J shed 4 bases, and the junction held 4 bases outside the gene matches. The CDR3 is 14 residues long. Here the CDR3 reads CASSVTGGAYGYTF. The DNA of the CDR3 is TGTGCCAGTAGTGTGACAGGGGGCGCCTATGGCTACACCTTC. The variable domain in full, with the rest retrieved from reference TRBV19 and TRBJ1-2, is DGGITQSPKYLFRKEGQNVTLSCEQNLNHDAMYWYRQDPGQGLRLIYYSQIVNDFQKGDIAEGYSVSREKKESFPLTVTSAQKNPTAFYLCASSVTGGAYGYTFGSGTRLTVV.

As for this clone: Other DNA sequences in the sample encode the same CDR3. The chain links TRBV19 to TRBJ1-2; unclear D gene. The CDR3 covers 12 residues. Germline assignment: CDR1 LNHDA and CDR2 SQIVND (reference sequence). V was clipped by 3 bases and J by 5 bases, with 7 bases between them. The CDR3 loop is CASSIPGYGYTF. CDR3 nucleotide sequence: TGTGCCAGTAGTATCCCTGGTTATGGCTACACCTTC.

The gene calls are TRBV6-5 and TRBJ2-3; the match to TRBD2 covers 7 bases. Germline CDR1 MNHEY, CDR2 SVGAGI. V gave up 4 bases and J gave up 2 bases; unmatched junction bases: 6. CDR3 length equals 15 residues. In DNA, the CDR3 is TGTGCCAGCAGTTCGGGGGGAGTCGTCACAGATACGCAGTATTTT. Its translation: CASSSGGVVTDTQYF.

The chain joins TRBV13 to TRBJ1-1; 7 bases map to TRBD1. This CDR3 comprises 15 residues. Trimming at V came to 0 bases and at J to 4 bases, leaving 5 bases not matched to a gene. Per the germline V gene, CDR1 is PRHDT and CDR2 is FYEKMQ (reference sequence). Written as DNA, the CDR3 is TGTGCCAGCAGCTTAGGCTTCACAGGGGCCACTGAAGCTTTCTTT. Translating it yields CASSLGFTGATEAFF.

V and J are TRBV9 and TRBJ1-6; D ambiguous. The CDR3 has 13 residues. Germline V gene sequence: CDR1 SGDLS, CDR2 YYNGEE. V lost 2 bases, J lost 13 bases, and 13 bases lay in between. CDR3 amino acids: CASSVGLVDPLHF. DNA for the CDR3: TGTGCCAGCAGCGTGGGCCTCGTCGACCCCCTCCACTTT.

This clone has only one observation. The V and J genes are TRBV7-3 and TRBJ2-2; TRBD1 is a possible D gene (5 bases). CDR1 is SGHTA, CDR2 FQGTGA, per germline. With 4 bases removed from V and 5 bases from J, the gap between germline ends came to 14 bases. The CDR3 length is 15 residues. DNA of the CDR3: TGTGCCAGCAGCTCTGGACAAACCGGGACCGGGGAGCTGTTTTTT. Translating gives CASSSGQTGTGELFF. Filled out from reference TRBV7-3 and TRBJ2-2, the complete variable domain reads GAGVSQTPSNKVTEKGKYVELRCDPISGHTALYWYRQSLGQGPEFLIYFQGTGAADDSGLPNDRFFAVRPEGSVSTLKIQRTERGDSAVYLCASSSGQTGTGELFFGEGSRLTVL.

The chain employs TRBV12-5 and TRBJ2-7; D unclear. The CDR3 is made up of 13 amino acids. V shed 2 bases and J shed 0 bases, with 5 bases lying between them. Germline CDR1 reads LGHNT; CDR2 reads FRNRAP. The CDR3 sequence is CASGLSSSYEQYF. The CDR3 nucleotides are TGTGCTAGTGGTTTGTCGAGCTCCTACGAGCAGTACTTC. The full variable domain, rest sourced from reference TRBV12-5 and TRBJ2-7, is DARVTQTPRHKVTEMGQEVTMRCQPILGHNTVFWYRQTMMQGLELLAYFRNRAPLDDSGMPKDRFSAEMPDATLATLKIQPSEPRDSAVYFCASGLSSSYEQYFGPGTRLTVT.

This clone appeared a single time. V gene TRBV24-1 combines with J gene TRBJ2-7; no clear D gene. The V and J ends lost 1 base and 3 bases respectively, with 15 bases between them. Germline loops: CDR1 KGHDR, CDR2 SFDVKD. This CDR3 contains 16 residues. For the CDR3, the DNA is TGTGCCACCAGTGATTTATTACGGCAGATCTACTACGAGCAGTACTTC. Amino acid sequence: CATSDLLRQIYYEQYF.

A single count supports this clone. The chain is built from TRBV4-1 and TRBJ1-2; 9 bases are shared with TRBD1. The CDR3 consists of 16 residues. V shed 0 bases, J shed 5 bases, and the junction held 7 bases outside the gene matches. CDR1 and CDR2 from the germline V gene are MGHRA and YSYEKL. The CDR3 protein is CASSQEWRQGDYGYTF. CDR3 coding DNA: TGCGCCAGCAGCCAAGAATGGAGACAGGGGGATTATGGCTACACCTTC.

The gene calls are TRBV19 and TRBJ1-2, with 7 bases aligning to TRBD1. The trim removed 2 bases at V and 9 bases at J, leaving 6 bases unmatched. Germline CDR1 LNHDA, CDR2 SQIVND (reference sequence). The CDR3 is made up of 13 amino acids. CDR3 in DNA: TGTGCCAGTAGTATAAAAGCGACAGGGAGCTACACCTTC. Protein sequence: CASSIKATGSYTF.

The chain recombines TRBV5-5 with TRBJ1-2; no definite D call. V was trimmed by 4 bases and J by 9 bases, leaving 19 bases between them. From germline, CDR1 is SGHKS and CDR2 YYEKEE (reference sequence). The CDR3 contains 14 residues. As DNA, the CDR3 is TGTGCCAGCAGCGTAGAGGTAGGGATCCGGAGCTACACCTTC. It encodes CASSVEVGIRSYTF.

The gene calls are TRBV5-6 and TRBJ1-1; no clear D gene. This CDR3 is 18 amino acids long. Trimming pared 1 base from V and 0 bases from J, leaving 19 bases between. Germline V CDR1 and CDR2: SGHDT, YYEEEE. In DNA form, the CDR3 reads TGTGCCAGCAGCTTGAGTATTCTGCCGGTACGGCTGAACACTGAAGCTTTCTTT. Translated, it gives CASSLSILPVRLNTEAFF.

The V gene is TRBV4-3, the J gene TRBJ1-1; D is possibly TRBD1 (5 bases). The CDR3 runs to 14 residues. V was trimmed by 0 bases and J by 2 bases, leaving 7 bases between them. Germline V gene data show CDR1 as LGHNA and CDR2 as YSLEER. The CDR3: CASSQDTGNTEAFF. CDR3 DNA: TGCGCCAGCAGCCAAGATACAGGAAACACTGAAGCTTTCTTT.

The CDR3 nucleotides read TGTGCCAGCAGCTGGGGAGGGCAGAGCTATGGCTACACCTTC. Protein product: CASSWGGQSYGYTF. The chain joins TRBV7-2 to TRBJ1-2; D unresolved. CDR3 length: 14 residues. The V gene lost 4 bases and the J gene lost 4 bases, with 13 bases spanning the gap. CDR1 and CDR2 from the germline V gene are SGHTA and FQGNSA. The variable domain in full, completed from reference TRBV7-2 and TRBJ1-2, reads GAGVSQSPSNKVTEKGKDVELRCDPISGHTALYWYRQSLGQGLEFLIYFQGNSAPDKSGLPSDRFSAERTGGSVSTLTIQRTQQEDSAVYLCASSWGGQSYGYTFGSGTRLTVV.